These 15 T cell receptor beta chains were sequenced from one sample in a study of a mutant IDH1 vaccine in newly diagnosed glioma (dated by TCRdb to about 2021). The label giving this sample's time point can be read as: baseline, week 1 (first vaccination visit). The sample's treatment or condition label is to be understood as: pre-vaccination baseline after standard-of-care therapy. Libraries were constructed by the immunoSEQ multiplex PCR assay. Entries here come from immuneACCESS through TCRdb and include only in-frame sequences with V and J called. Some clones fail to appear in such tables; in the studies checked, an unresolved V gene covers under half of the shortfall, and the cause of the remainder is unknown. This sample lists about 92,000 clones; around 77% were detected once. Approximately 7.9% of the sample is in the top ten clones. Sequenced material: PBMCs, taken from a glioma patient treated with radiotherapy, temozolomide or both. The receptors were sampled from a man aged 40-49 years with glioma.

This clone has only one observation. V gene TRBV13 combines with J gene TRBJ2-7; TRBD1 is a possible D gene (5 bases). The V gene lost 5 bases and the J gene lost 0 bases, with 11 bases spanning the gap. This CDR3 is 14 amino acids long. Per the germline V gene, CDR1 is PRHDT and CDR2 is FYEKMQ (reference sequence). In DNA form, the CDR3 reads TGTGCCAGCAGCCGGCAGGGCCCCTCCTACGAGCAGTACTTC. Encoded protein: CASSRQGPSYEQYF.

This chain links TRBV28 with TRBJ2-3, with D possibly TRBD1 on 5 matching bases. In germline, CDR1 is MDHEN, CDR2 SYDVKM. The CDR3 is made up of 13 amino acids. Trimming pared 5 bases from V and 6 bases from J, leaving 12 bases between. The chain's CDR3 is CASSVGAGDTQYF. The CDR3 region has the DNA TGTGCCAGCAGTGTTGGGGCAGGTGATACGCAGTATTTT.

The chain recombines TRBV4-3 with TRBJ2-2, with 7 nucleotides matching TRBD2. Trimming cost V 1 base and J 8 bases; bases outside gene matches: 16. The CDR3 contains 18 residues. Germline loops: CDR1 LGHNA, CDR2 YSLEER. The CDR3 here is CASSQVWAGEGRMGELFF. The DNA for the CDR3 is TGCGCCAGCAGCCAAGTATGGGCGGGAGAGGGCAGGATGGGGGAGCTGTTTTTT.

This chain connects TRBV5-1 to TRBJ1-1, with D possibly being TRBD1 (5 bases). There are 13 residues in the CDR3. The V gene lost 2 bases and the J gene lost 4 bases, with 9 bases spanning the gap. Germline lookup yields CDR1 SGHRS and CDR2 YFSETQ. The CDR3: CASSFGGFTEAFF. The CDR3 coding sequence is TGCGCCAGCAGCTTCGGGGGGTTCACTGAAGCTTTCTTT.

J is TRBJ2-7 and V is TRBV29-1, with a weak D call TRBD2 (6 bases). The CDR3 has 12 amino acids. Trimming removed 5 bases at V and 5 bases at J, with 13 bases between. The germline gives CDR1 SQVTM, CDR2 ANQGSEA. The DNA for the CDR3 is TGCAGCGTTACTTGGGGGGTCCACGAGCAGTACTTC. It specifies CSVTWGVHEQYF.

The genes are TRBV19 and TRBJ1-1; D call uncertain. Germline V CDR1 and CDR2: LNHDA, SQIVND (reference sequence). The V end was cut by 6 bases, the J end by 4 bases, with 9 bases between. This CDR3 spans 12 amino acids. CDR3 bases: TGTGCCAGTAGCCTGGGGAGCACTGAAGCTTTCTTT. It translates to CASSLGSTEAFF.

This chain joins TRBV11-2 and TRBJ1-3; D not resolved. V was clipped by 2 bases and J by 4 bases, with 6 bases between them. Germline V CDR1 and CDR2: SGHAT, FQNNGV. The CDR3 sequence is 13 residues long. The CDR3 region has the DNA TGTGCCAGCAGCTTAATTCTAGGAAACACCATATATTTT. Translation: CASSLILGNTIYF.

The chain uses TRBV4-1 and TRBJ1-1; TRBD1 matches at 8 bases. The CDR3 sequence is 14 residues long. Trimming cost V 6 bases and J 5 bases; bases outside gene matches: 8. Germline lookup yields CDR1 MGHRA and CDR2 YSYEKL. In nucleotides, the CDR3 is TGCGCCAGCAGATACAGGGGGGGATGGACTGAAGCTTTCTTT. This codes for CASRYRGGWTEAFF.

The genes are TRBV6-6 and TRBJ1-2; unclear D gene. Trimming removed 8 bases at V and 13 bases at J, with 11 bases between. The CDR3 extends over 9 amino acids. The germline gives CDR1 MNHNY, CDR2 SVGAGI (reference sequence). The CDR3 protein is CASGLQITF. The CDR3 coding sequence is TGTGCCAGCGGTCTACAGATCACCTTC.

The chain links TRBV9 to TRBJ1-1; D remains unclear. In germline, CDR1 is SGDLS, CDR2 YYNGEE. Trimming pared 0 bases from V and 2 bases from J, leaving 8 bases between. The CDR3 sequence is 14 residues long. The CDR3 here is CASSVELVNTEAFF. The CDR3 DNA reads as TGTGCCAGCAGCGTAGAGCTTGTCAACACTGAAGCTTTCTTT.

The chain recombines TRBV6-5 with TRBJ1-1, with D possibly being TRBD1 (5 bases). The V gene lost 2 bases and the J gene lost 1 base, with 8 bases spanning the gap. Germline V CDR1 and CDR2: MNHEY, SVGAGI. The CDR3 has 14 residues. The CDR3 nucleotides read TGTGCCAGCAGTTACGCGAGGGGGAACACTGAAGCTTTCTTT. This codes for CASSYARGNTEAFF.

The rearrangement uses TRBV5-1 and TRBJ2-7, with D unresolved. Per germline, CDR1 SGHRS and CDR2 YFSETQ. With 3 bases removed from V and 3 bases from J, the gap between germline ends came to 13 bases. The CDR3 loop spans 14 amino acids. CDR3 amino acids: CASSYKDGFYEQYF. In nucleotides, the CDR3 is TGCGCCAGCAGCTACAAGGACGGGTTCTACGAGCAGTACTTC.

The V gene is TRBV7-9, the J gene TRBJ2-1; D gene uncertain. Trimming removed 1 base at V and 8 bases at J, with 15 bases between. CDR3 length equals 15 residues. Germline V CDR1 and CDR2: SEHNR, FQNEAQ (reference sequence). CDR3 sequence: CASSLEGFGFDEQFF. The CDR3 region has the DNA TGTGCCAGCAGCTTAGAGGGTTTCGGTTTCGATGAGCAGTTCTTC.

This clone was detected a few times. The V gene is TRBV5-5, the J gene TRBJ2-7, with a weak D call TRBD1 (6 bases). The CDR3 extends over 13 amino acids. The germline gives CDR1 SGHKS, CDR2 YYEKEE (reference sequence). V was cut by 3 bases and J by 3 bases, with 10 bases left in between. CDR3 amino acids: CASSYWTDYEQYF. The CDR3 region has the DNA TGTGCCAGCAGCTATTGGACAGACTACGAGCAGTACTTC. Filled out from reference TRBV5-5 and TRBJ2-7, the complete variable domain reads DAGVTQSPTHLIKTRGQQVTLRCSPISGHKSVSWYQQVLGQGPQFIFQYYEKEERGRGNFPDRFSARQFPNYSSELNVNALLLGDSALYLCASSYWTDYEQYFGPGTRLTVT.

V usage is TRBV10-2 and J usage is TRBJ2-1, with 12 bases aligning to TRBD2. Germline trimming cut 4 bases from V and 10 bases from J; bases unmatched to any gene: 8. Germline values: CDR1 WSHSY, CDR2 SAAADI. The CDR3 sequence is 15 residues long. The CDR3 protein is CASSAGTSGSMEQFF. The DNA for the CDR3 is TGCGCCAGCAGTGCCGGGACTAGCGGGTCTATGGAGCAGTTCTTC.